This TCR beta chain was recorded in a study of T cell responses to AZD1222 COVID-19 vaccine. Study findings and constraints: The study identified only five to seven AZD1222 recipients as seropositive at baseline. Unmutated variant regions are reportedly targeted by nearly half of spike-specific TCRs. Spike-specific TCR repertoires showed rising breadth and depth after two AZD1222 doses.

To note about this clone: Its antigen remains unidentified.

Sequencing used immunoSEQ multiplex PCR; TCRdb keeps in-frame clones, though not all of them. The sample includes about 130,000 clones, just over 90% seen only once; the top ten take 1.1%. Per germline, CDR1 MDHEN and CDR2 SYDVKM. Trimming took off 2 bases at V and 5 bases at J, with 15 bases between the two ends. The CDR3 sequence is 15 residues long. Samples with a second dose at about 4 or about 12 weeks were pooled together. Sample: peripheral blood, taken 28 days after the second AZD1222 dose. The rearrangement uses TRBV28 and TRBJ2-5, with D possibly being TRBD2 (7 bases). The source of this sequence is an adult who received the AZD1222 COVID-19 vaccine. CDR3 sequence reads: CASSLRRERGETQYF. CDR3 DNA sequence: TGTGCCAGCAGTTTAAGGCGGGAGAGGGGGGAGACCCAGTACTTC.